This TCR beta chain was profiled in a study of T cell responses to AZD1222 COVID-19 vaccine. The germline gives CDR1 MGHRA, CDR2 YSYEKL. The ends were cut back, 4 bases at V and 0 bases at J, with 10 bases in the middle. This CDR3 comprises 14 residues. Concerning this clone: The antigen is unknown.

The method was immunoSEQ multiplex PCR; TCRdb's version includes in-frame clones alone and lacks a portion of them. The sample contains about 97,000 clones, about 88% of which appear only once. Notes on the study in general: Repertoire sampling happened only post peak T cell response. As reported, nearly half of all spike-specific TCRs target variant regions that are unmutated. Baseline testing showed seropositivity in only 6 or 7 AZD1222 recipients. Spike-specific TCR breadth rose after two AZD1222 doses, and depth rose as well.

This chain connects TRBV4-1 to TRBJ2-7; D not certain. This receptor was obtained from an adult in good health. The sequencing here drew on peripheral blood, taken on day 0 of AZD1222 vaccination. Written as DNA, the CDR3 is TGCGCCAGCAGCCGGTCCTACAACTCCTACGAGCAGTACTTC. The encoded protein is CASSRSYNSYEQYF.